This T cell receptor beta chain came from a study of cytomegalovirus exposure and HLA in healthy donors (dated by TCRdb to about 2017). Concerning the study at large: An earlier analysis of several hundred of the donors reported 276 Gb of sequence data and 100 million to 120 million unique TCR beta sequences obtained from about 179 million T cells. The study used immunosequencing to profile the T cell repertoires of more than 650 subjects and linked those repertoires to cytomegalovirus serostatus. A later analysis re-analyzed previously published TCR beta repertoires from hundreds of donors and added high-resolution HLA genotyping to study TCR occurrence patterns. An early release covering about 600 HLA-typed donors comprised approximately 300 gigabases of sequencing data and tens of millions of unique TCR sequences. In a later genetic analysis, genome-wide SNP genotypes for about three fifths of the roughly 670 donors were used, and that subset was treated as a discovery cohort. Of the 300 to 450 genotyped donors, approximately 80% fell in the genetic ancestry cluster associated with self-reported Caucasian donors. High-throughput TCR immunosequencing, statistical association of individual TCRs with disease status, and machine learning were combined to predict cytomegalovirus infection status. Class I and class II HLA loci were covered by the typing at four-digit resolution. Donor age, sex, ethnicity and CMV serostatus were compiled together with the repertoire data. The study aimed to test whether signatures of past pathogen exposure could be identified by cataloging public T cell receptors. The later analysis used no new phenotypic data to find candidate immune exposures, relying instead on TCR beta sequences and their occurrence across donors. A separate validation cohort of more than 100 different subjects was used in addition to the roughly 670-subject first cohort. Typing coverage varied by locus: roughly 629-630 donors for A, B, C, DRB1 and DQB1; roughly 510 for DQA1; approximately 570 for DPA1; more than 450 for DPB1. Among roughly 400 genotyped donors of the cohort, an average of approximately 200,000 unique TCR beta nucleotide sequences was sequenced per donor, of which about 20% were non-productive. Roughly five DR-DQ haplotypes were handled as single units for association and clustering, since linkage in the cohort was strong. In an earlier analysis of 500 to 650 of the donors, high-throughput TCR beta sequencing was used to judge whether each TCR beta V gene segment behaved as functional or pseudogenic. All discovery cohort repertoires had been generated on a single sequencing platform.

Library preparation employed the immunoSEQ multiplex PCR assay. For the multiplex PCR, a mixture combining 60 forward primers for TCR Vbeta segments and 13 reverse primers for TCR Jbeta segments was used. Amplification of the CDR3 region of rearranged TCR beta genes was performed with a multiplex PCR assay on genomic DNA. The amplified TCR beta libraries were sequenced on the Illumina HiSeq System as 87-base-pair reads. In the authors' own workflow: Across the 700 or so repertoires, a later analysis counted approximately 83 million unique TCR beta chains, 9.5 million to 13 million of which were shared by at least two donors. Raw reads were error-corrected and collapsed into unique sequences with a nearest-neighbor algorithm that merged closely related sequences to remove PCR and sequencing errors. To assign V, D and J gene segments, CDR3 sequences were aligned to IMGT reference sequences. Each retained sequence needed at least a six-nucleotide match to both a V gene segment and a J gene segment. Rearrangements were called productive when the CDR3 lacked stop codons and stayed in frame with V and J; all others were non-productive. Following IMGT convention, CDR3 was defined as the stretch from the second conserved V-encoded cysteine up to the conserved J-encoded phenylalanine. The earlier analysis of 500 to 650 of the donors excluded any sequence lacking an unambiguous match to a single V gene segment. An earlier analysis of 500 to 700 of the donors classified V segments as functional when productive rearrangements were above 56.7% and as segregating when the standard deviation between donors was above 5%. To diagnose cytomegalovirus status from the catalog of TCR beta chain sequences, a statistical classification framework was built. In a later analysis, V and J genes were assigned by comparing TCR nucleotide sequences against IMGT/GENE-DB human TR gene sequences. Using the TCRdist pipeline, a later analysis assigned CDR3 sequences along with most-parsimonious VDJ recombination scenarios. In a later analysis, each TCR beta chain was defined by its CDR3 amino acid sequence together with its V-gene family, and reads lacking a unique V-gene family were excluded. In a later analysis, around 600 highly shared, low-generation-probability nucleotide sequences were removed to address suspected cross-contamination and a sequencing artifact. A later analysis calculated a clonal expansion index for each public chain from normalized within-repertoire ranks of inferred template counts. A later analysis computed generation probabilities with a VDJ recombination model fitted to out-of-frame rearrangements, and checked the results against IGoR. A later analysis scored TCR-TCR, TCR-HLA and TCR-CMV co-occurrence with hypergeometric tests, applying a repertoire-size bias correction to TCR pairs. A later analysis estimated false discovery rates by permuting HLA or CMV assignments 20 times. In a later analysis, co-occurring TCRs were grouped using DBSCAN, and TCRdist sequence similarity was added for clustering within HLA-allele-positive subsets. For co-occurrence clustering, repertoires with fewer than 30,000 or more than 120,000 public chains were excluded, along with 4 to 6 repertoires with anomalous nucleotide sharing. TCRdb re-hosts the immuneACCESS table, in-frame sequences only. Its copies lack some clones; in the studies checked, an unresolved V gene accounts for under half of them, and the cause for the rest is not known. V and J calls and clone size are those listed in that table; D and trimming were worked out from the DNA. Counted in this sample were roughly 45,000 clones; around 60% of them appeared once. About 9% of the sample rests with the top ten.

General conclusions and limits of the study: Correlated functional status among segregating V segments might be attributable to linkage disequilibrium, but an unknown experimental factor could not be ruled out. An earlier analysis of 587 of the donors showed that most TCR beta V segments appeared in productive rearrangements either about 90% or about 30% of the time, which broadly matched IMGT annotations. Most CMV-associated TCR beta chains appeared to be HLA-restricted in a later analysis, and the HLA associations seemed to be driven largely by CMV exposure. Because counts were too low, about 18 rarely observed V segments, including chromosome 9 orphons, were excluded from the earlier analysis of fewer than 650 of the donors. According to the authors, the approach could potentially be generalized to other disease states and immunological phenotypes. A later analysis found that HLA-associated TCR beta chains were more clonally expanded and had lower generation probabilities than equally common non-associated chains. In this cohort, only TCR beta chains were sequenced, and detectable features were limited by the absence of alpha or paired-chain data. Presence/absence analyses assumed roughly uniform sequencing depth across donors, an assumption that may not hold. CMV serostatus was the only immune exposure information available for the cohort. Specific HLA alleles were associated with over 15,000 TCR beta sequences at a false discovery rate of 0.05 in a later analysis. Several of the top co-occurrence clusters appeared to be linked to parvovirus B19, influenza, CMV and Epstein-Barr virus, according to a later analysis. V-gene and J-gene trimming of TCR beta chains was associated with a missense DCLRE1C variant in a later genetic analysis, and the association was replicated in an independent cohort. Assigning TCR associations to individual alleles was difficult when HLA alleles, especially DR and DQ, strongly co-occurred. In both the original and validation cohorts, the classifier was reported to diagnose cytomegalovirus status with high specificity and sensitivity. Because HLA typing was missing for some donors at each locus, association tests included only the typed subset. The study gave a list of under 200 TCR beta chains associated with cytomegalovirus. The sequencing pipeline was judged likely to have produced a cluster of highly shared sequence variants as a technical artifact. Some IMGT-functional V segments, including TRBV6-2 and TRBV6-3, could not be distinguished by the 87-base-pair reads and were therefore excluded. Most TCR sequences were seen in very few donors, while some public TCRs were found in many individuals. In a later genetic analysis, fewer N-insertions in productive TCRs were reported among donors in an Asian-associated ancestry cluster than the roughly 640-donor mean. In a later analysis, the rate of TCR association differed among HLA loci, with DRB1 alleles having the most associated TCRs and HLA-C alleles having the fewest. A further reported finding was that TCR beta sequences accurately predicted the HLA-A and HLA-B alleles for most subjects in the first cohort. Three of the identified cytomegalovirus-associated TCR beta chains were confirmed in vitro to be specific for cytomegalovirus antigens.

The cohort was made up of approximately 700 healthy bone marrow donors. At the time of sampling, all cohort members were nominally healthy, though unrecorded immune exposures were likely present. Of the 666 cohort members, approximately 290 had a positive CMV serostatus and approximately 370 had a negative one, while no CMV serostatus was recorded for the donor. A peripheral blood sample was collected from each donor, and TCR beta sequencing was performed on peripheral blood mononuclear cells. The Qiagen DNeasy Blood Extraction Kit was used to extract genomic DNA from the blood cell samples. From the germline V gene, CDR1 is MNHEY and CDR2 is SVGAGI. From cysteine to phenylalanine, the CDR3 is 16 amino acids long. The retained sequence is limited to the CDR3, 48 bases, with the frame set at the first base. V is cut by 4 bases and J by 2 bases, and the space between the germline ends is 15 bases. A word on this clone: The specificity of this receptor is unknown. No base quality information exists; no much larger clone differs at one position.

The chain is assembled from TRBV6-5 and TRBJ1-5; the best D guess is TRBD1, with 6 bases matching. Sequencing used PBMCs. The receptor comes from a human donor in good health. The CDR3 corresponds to CASSLIQGGGNQPQHF. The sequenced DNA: TGTGCCAGCAGTTTGATACAGGGTGGAGGCAATCAGCCCCAGCATTTT.